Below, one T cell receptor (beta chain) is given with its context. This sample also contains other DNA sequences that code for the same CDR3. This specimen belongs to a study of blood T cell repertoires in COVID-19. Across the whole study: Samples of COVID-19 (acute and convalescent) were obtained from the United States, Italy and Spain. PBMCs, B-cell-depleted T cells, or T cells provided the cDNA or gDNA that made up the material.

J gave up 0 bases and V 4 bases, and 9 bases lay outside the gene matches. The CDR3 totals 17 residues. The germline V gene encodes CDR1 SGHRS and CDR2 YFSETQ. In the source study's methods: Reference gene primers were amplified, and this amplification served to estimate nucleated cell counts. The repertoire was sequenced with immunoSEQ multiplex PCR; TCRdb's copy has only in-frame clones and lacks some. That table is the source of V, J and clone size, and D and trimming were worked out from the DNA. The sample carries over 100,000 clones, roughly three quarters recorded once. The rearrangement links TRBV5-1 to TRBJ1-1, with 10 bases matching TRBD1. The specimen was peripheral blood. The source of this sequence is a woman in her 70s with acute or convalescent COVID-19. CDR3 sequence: CASSPGQGRALNTEAFF. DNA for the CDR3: TGCGCCAGCAGCCCGGGACAGGGGAGGGCTTTGAACACTGAAGCTTTCTTT.